Listed below are T cell receptor beta chains from one sample, sequenced in a study of cytomegalovirus exposure and HLA in healthy donors. The protocol was immunoSEQ multiplex PCR, while the TCRdb copy is restricted to in-frame clones and leaves out a portion. This sample has some 130,000 clones, with almost 85% found just once. The specimen sequenced was PBMCs. These receptors all stem from a man aged 30 to 39 in good health and CMV-seropositive. Both conserved end residues are part of each CDR3. The order of the fields is V gene, J gene, clone size, D gene, CDR3 DNA, CDR3 protein. D genes are given only for firm matches. Part of the rows lack a size; the others show once, few, many or a class for expanded clones.

V: TRBV9; J: TRBJ2-7; size: once; D: TRBD2; DNA: TGTGCCAGCAGCGTACTAGCGGGAGCCGAGCAGTACTTC; CDR3: CASSVLAGAEQYF
V: TRBV27; J: TRBJ2-7; size: -; D: TRBD2; DNA: TGTGCCAGCAGTTTATCCTTCTCCACTAGCGGGAGGTCCTACGAGCAGTACTTC; CDR3: CASSLSFSTSGRSYEQYF
V: TRBV7-7; J: TRBJ2-1; size: -; D: TRBD1; DNA: TGTGCCAGCAGCCCTAATTTCGGAGGGGGGACAGGGGTCTACAATGAGCAGTTCTTC; CDR3: CASSPNFGGGTGVYNEQFF
V: TRBV25-1; J: TRBJ2-5; size: -; D: -; DNA: TGTGCCAGCAGTGAATATGGTAGCATATTCCAAGAGACCCAGTACTTC; CDR3: CASSEYGSIFQETQYF
V: TRBV5-1; J: TRBJ2-5; size: -; D: TRBD1; DNA: TGCGCCAGCAGCCCAAACCCGGACAGGCGTAGATACTTC; CDR3: CASSPNPDRRRYF
V: TRBV5-1; J: TRBJ2-1; size: -; D: TRBD2; DNA: TGCGCCAGCAGCGCAGGACGACTAGCGGGAGCCCACAATGAGCAGTTCTTC; CDR3: CASSAGRLAGAHNEQFF
V: TRBV15; J: TRBJ2-4; size: -; D: -; DNA: TGTGCCACCAGCAGGGCCGTTGGGGGGACGGACAAAAACATTCAGTACTTC; CDR3: CATSRAVGGTDKNIQYF
V: TRBV6-4; J: TRBJ1-2; size: once; D: -; DNA: TGTGCCAGCAGTGTAGGGGCAGGCTATGGCTACACCTTC; CDR3: CASSVGAGYGYTF
V: TRBV4-1; J: TRBJ1-5; size: -; D: -; DNA: TGCGCCAGCAGCCAAGAGGTTGGACAGTCCCTTCAGCCCCAGCATTTT; CDR3: CASSQEVGQSLQPQHF
V: TRBV6-1; J: TRBJ1-3; size: -; D: -; DNA: TGTGCCAGCAGTGGAGACCGGAGGCCCTATGGAAACACCATATATTTT; CDR3: CASSGDRRPYGNTIYF
V: TRBV7-2; J: TRBJ2-5; size: -; D: -; DNA: TGTGCCAGCAGCCCGACTAGGACTGGGGGGACCCAGTACTTC; CDR3: CASSPTRTGGTQYF
V: TRBV18; J: TRBJ2-2; size: -; D: -; DNA: TGTGCCAGCTCACCGCAGGGGCTGGTCACCGGGGAGCTGTTTTTT; CDR3: CASSPQGLVTGELFF
V: TRBV30; J: TRBJ1-1; size: -; D: TRBD1; DNA: TGTGCCTGGAACCGGGACAGACGCCGCCTGGACACTGAAGCTTTCTTT; CDR3: CAWNRDRRRLDTEAFF
V: TRBV11-2; J: TRBJ1-4; size: -; D: TRBD1; DNA: TGTGCCAGCAGCTTTCAGGGGGCGACTAATGAAAAACTGTTTTTT; CDR3: CASSFQGATNEKLFF
V: TRBV30; J: TRBJ1-3; size: -; D: -; DNA: TGTGCCTGGAGTGGACAGTTAAACACCATATATTTT; CDR3: CAWSGQLNTIYF
V: TRBV5-4; J: TRBJ2-3; size: -; D: TRBD2; DNA: TGTGCCAGCAGACTTAGCGGGAGGGCCATTGAGGTAGATACGCAGTATTTT; CDR3: CASRLSGRAIEVDTQYF
V: TRBV29-1; J: TRBJ2-1; size: -; D: TRBD2; DNA: TGCAGCGTTGAAAGGCTAGCGGGAGGGCGGAATGAGCAGTTCTTC; CDR3: CSVERLAGGRNEQFF
V: TRBV7-2; J: TRBJ2-7; size: -; D: TRBD2; DNA: TGTGCCAGCAGCCGGGGGGTAGCGGGGGGCTCCTACGAGCAGTACTTC; CDR3: CASSRGVAGGSYEQYF
V: TRBV7-9; J: TRBJ1-1; size: -; D: -; DNA: TGTGCCAGCAGCTTCTCGCAGGGGAAGGCTGAAGCTTTCTTT; CDR3: CASSFSQGKAEAFF
V: TRBV29-1; J: TRBJ1-1; size: -; D: -; DNA: TGCAGCGTTGAGTACAGGACGAACACTGAAGCTTTCTTT; CDR3: CSVEYRTNTEAFF
V: TRBV9; J: TRBJ2-2; size: -; D: TRBD1; DNA: TGTGCCAGCAGCGTAAAGCTACAGGGGGCCAGCACCGGGGAGCTGTTTTTT; CDR3: CASSVKLQGASTGELFF
V: TRBV2; J: TRBJ1-5; size: -; D: -; DNA: TGTGCCAGCAGCGGCGGCCTAGAACGTCCCCAGCATTTT; CDR3: CASSGGLERPQHF
V: TRBV2; J: TRBJ1-2; size: -; D: TRBD1; DNA: TGTGCCAGCAGTGAAGCTCTGACAGGGCGGAGCGGCTACACCTTC; CDR3: CASSEALTGRSGYTF
V: TRBV5-1; J: TRBJ2-7; size: many; D: TRBD2; DNA: TGCGCCAGCCGTCTTTTGGGCGGGAGTAGCTACGAGCAGTACTTC; CDR3: CASRLLGGSSYEQYF
V: TRBV5-8; J: TRBJ2-1; size: -; D: TRBD2; DNA: TGTGCCAGCAGCCCGGGACTAGCGGCCTACAATGAGCAGTTCTTC; CDR3: CASSPGLAAYNEQFF
V: TRBV6-1; J: TRBJ1-2; size: once; D: TRBD1; DNA: TGTGCCAGCAGTGACCGGGCAGGGGGCGAATTCCGTGGCTACACCTTC; CDR3: CASSDRAGGEFRGYTF
V: TRBV5-4; J: TRBJ2-3; size: -; D: -; DNA: TGTGCCAGCAGCTTGGGGACAAGCACAGATACGCAGTATTTT; CDR3: CASSLGTSTDTQYF
V: TRBV9; J: TRBJ1-1; size: -; D: -; DNA: TGTGCCAGCAGCCCAGGACTGATCACTGAAGCTTTCTTT; CDR3: CASSPGLITEAFF
V: TRBV4-2; J: TRBJ2-1; size: -; D: TRBD2; DNA: TGTGCCAGCAGCCAGGAAATAGCGGGAGGGCCTAGGGATGAGCAGTTCTTC; CDR3: CASSQEIAGGPRDEQFF
V: TRBV4-1; J: TRBJ2-7; size: -; D: TRBD2; DNA: TGCGCCAGCAGCCAAGGGAATCTTGCGGGAGGTCAAGAGCAGTACTTC; CDR3: CASSQGNLAGGQEQYF
V: TRBV19; J: TRBJ2-5; size: once; D: -; DNA: TGTGCCAGTAGTCGGGACACTCAAGAGACCCAGTACTTC; CDR3: CASSRDTQETQYF
V: TRBV27; J: TRBJ1-1; size: -; D: -; DNA: TGTGCCAGCAGTTTAAAACCGGGCACTGAAGCTTTCTTT; CDR3: CASSLKPGTEAFF
V: TRBV5-1; J: TRBJ2-7; size: -; D: TRBD2; DNA: TGCGCCAGCAGCCCTACGACGGGAGGGTACTACGAGCAGTACTTC; CDR3: CASSPTTGGYYEQYF
V: TRBV6-6; J: TRBJ1-1; size: once; D: TRBD1; DNA: TGTGCCAGCAGTTACTCTGACAGGGGACAGGGGTTAGCTTTCTTT; CDR3: CASSYSDRGQGLAFF
V: TRBV27; J: TRBJ1-2; size: -; D: -; DNA: TGTGCCACCACCGACATACCCTCGCGTGGCTACACCTTC; CDR3: CATTDIPSRGYTF
V: TRBV30; J: TRBJ1-2; size: -; D: TRBD1; DNA: TGTGCCTGGAGTGTACATAGACAGGGGATAGATGGCTACACCTTC; CDR3: CAWSVHRQGIDGYTF
V: TRBV7-3; J: TRBJ2-7; size: -; D: TRBD2; DNA: TGTGCCAGCAGCTTAACGGGTCTAGCGGCCCCCCGGGCCCACGAGCAGTACTTC; CDR3: CASSLTGLAAPRAHEQYF
V: TRBV6-6; J: TRBJ1-1; size: -; D: TRBD1; DNA: TGTGCCAGCAGTCCAACAGGGGGCTGGACTGAAGCTTTCTTT; CDR3: CASSPTGGWTEAFF
V: TRBV27; J: TRBJ1-5; size: -; D: TRBD1; DNA: TGTGCCAGCACGACAGGGAACAATCAGCCCCAGCATTTT; CDR3: CASTTGNNQPQHF
V: TRBV6-5; J: TRBJ2-3; size: once; D: TRBD1; DNA: TGTGCCAGCAGTTTACAGGGGGGTCGCCGCGCAGATACGCAGTATTTT; CDR3: CASSLQGGRRADTQYF
V: TRBV7-2; J: TRBJ2-7; size: -; D: TRBD1; DNA: TGTGCCAGCAGCTTGGACAGGGGGCCCTACCACGAGCAGTACTTC; CDR3: CASSLDRGPYHEQYF
V: TRBV2; J: TRBJ2-3; size: -; D: TRBD2; DNA: TGTGCCAGCAGTGTAGCGGGGCTTAGCACAGATACGCAGTATTTT; CDR3: CASSVAGLSTDTQYF
V: TRBV7-2; J: TRBJ1-6; size: -; D: -; DNA: TGTGCCAGCAGCCTATCCATTCGGGGGGCAAATTCACCCCTCCACTTT; CDR3: CASSLSIRGANSPLHF
V: TRBV4-3; J: TRBJ2-7; size: -; D: -; DNA: TGCGCCAGCAGCCAAGCCGCCGGGACACCGTACGAGCAGTACTTC; CDR3: CASSQAAGTPYEQYF
V: TRBV25-1; J: TRBJ2-7; size: -; D: -; DNA: TGTGCCAGCAGTGTGGGAGGAGGCTACGAGCAGTACTTC; CDR3: CASSVGGGYEQYF
V: TRBV7-9; J: TRBJ1-3; size: -; D: TRBD1; DNA: TGTGCCAGCAGCTCGGGACAGGTCCCCTCTGGAAACACCATATATTTT; CDR3: CASSSGQVPSGNTIYF
V: TRBV6-6; J: TRBJ1-1; size: -; D: -; DNA: TGTGCCAGCAGGGACCAGCGGGGCCGGGGTGAAGCTTTCTTT; CDR3: CASRDQRGRGEAFF
V: TRBV5-1; J: TRBJ2-5; size: -; D: TRBD2; DNA: TGCGCCAGCAGCCCGGGACTAGCGGGAGAGACCCAGTACTTC; CDR3: CASSPGLAGETQYF
V: TRBV5-1; J: TRBJ2-5; size: -; D: TRBD2; DNA: TGCGCCAGCAGCCCCGGGAGGCAGCAAGAGACCCAGTACTTC; CDR3: CASSPGRQQETQYF
V: TRBV19; J: TRBJ1-5; size: -; D: TRBD1; DNA: TGTGCCAGTAGTGCTTTACAGGGGAATCAGCCCCAGCATTTT; CDR3: CASSALQGNQPQHF
V: TRBV6-1; J: TRBJ2-7; size: -; D: TRBD2; DNA: TGTGCCACCTACATGGGTAGCGGGAGCGAGCAGTACTTC; CDR3: CATYMGSGSEQYF
V: TRBV6-5; J: TRBJ1-2; size: -; D: -; DNA: TGTGCCAGCAGTGCGCAGGGAAATAACTATGGCTACACCTTC; CDR3: CASSAQGNNYGYTF
V: TRBV18; J: TRBJ2-2; size: few; D: -; DNA: TGTGCCAGCTCACCACTGCAGGATATAACCGGGGAGCTGTTTTTT; CDR3: CASSPLQDITGELFF
V: TRBV7-2; J: TRBJ2-7; size: -; D: -; DNA: TGTGCCAGCAGTTGGGGGGATATAGCGGCTAGCTCCTACGAGCAGTACTTC; CDR3: CASSWGDIAASSYEQYF
V: TRBV27; J: TRBJ2-4; size: -; D: -; DNA: TGTGCCAGCAGTTTATCCAGGCAGGGGGGTCAAAACATTCAGTACTTC; CDR3: CASSLSRQGGQNIQYF
V: TRBV18; J: TRBJ2-5; size: -; D: TRBD1; DNA: TGTGCCAGCTCACGCCCCACAGGGGGACAGGACTCCCAAGAGACCCAGTACTTC; CDR3: CASSRPTGGQDSQETQYF
V: TRBV5-6; J: TRBJ1-3; size: -; D: -; DNA: TGTGCCAGCAGCCCGGACGGGGGGGGCCCTGGAAACACCATATATTTT; CDR3: CASSPDGGGPGNTIYF
V: TRBV7-2; J: TRBJ1-2; size: -; D: -; DNA: TGTGCCAGCAGCTTGTCCCCGGGGGGGCGGGGTGGCTACACCTTC; CDR3: CASSLSPGGRGGYTF
V: TRBV9; J: TRBJ1-2; size: -; D: -; DNA: TGTGCCAGCAGCGCCCAGCTACAGGGTGGGGGTCTTGGCTACACCTTC; CDR3: CASSAQLQGGGLGYTF
V: TRBV2; J: TRBJ2-2; size: few; D: -; DNA: TGTGCCAGCCGGGAGACCGGGATCTTAAACACCGGGGAGCTGTTTTTT; CDR3: CASRETGILNTGELFF